A single sample is the source of the 2 T cell receptor beta chains below, sequenced in a study of HIV-infected children after antiretroviral therapy interruption (dated by TCRdb to about 2019). Per the publication, the treatment or condition label means: PENTA 11 planned treatment interruption arm or continuous ART arm. The library relied on 3' RACE. The sequencer was an Illumina MiSeq. TCR libraries were built from RNA using a 3' RACE protocol with unique molecular identifiers to correct PCR amplification bias. TCRdb reran the public reads through fastp at Q25 and MiXCR, keeping productive beta chains. Rows are combined by CDR3 protein, so each entry shows the most common genes and DNA. Across this sample there are about 89,000 distinct CDR3 sequences, with 6.9% seen only once. The top ten hold about 1.1% of the sample. This specimen was CD45RA+ CD4+ T cells from PBMCs, pooled from several time points, taken from a donor given antiretroviral therapy, either interrupted or continuous. In light of the paper, this sample's cell subset or site label describes: naive CD4+ CD45RA+ CD45RO- T cells. These receptors all stem from a pool of human donors with HIV.

There are many counts of this clonotype. The chain couples TRBV29-1 to TRBJ2-2; the D gene is possibly TRBD2 (6 bases). This CDR3 spans 16 amino acids. Germline loops: CDR1 SQVTM, CDR2 ANQGSEA. Trimming removed 7 bases from V and 4 bases from J, with 22 bases in between. CDR3 residues: CSAGGVGQGLTGELFF. CDR3 in DNA: TGCAGCGCCGGGGGTGTGGGGCAGGGACTCACCGGGGAGCTGTTTTTT.

Many counts were recorded for this clonotype. The chain joins TRBV10-3 to TRBJ2-7; D possibly corresponds to TRBD1 (5 bases). Germline CDR1 is ENHRY and CDR2 is SYGVKD. The CDR3 has 13 residues. The germline V and J ends were trimmed by 8 bases and 5 bases, with 16 bases remaining between them. The DNA for the CDR3 is TGTGCCATCTCTTCAGGGAATAATAACGAGCAGTACTTC. Translating it yields CAISSGNNNEQYF.